The next 22 T cell receptor beta chains were all read from a single sample in a study of T cells in Graves' hyperthyroidism and ophthalmopathy. Amplification yielded TCR beta CDR3 regions, with RNA transcripts as the source. The HTBI primer set was used in a first-round RT-PCR of the TCR CDR3. TCRdb recomputed calls from the multiplex PCR reads with MiXCR, one row per CDR3 protein. Of about 760,000 distinct CDR3 sequences listed, just over 35% are singletons. Specimen: blood. The receptors derive from a middle-aged woman with Graves' hyperthyroidism.

The chain combines TRBV9 with TRBJ2-2; TRBD1 is a possible D gene (5 bases). CDR3 length: 16 amino acids. Trimming took 0 bases from V and 4 from J, leaving 13 bases between them. Per the germline V gene, CDR1 is SGDLS and CDR2 is YYNGEE. In DNA, the CDR3 is TGTGCCAGCAGCGTAGGTAGGGGTAGACCCACCGGGGAGCTGTTTTTT. Its translation: CASSVGRGRPTGELFF.

This clonotype was seen a few times. The chain uses TRBV4-3 and TRBJ2-3, with a weak D call TRBD2 (6 bases). Trimming removed 5 bases at V and 5 bases at J, with 11 bases between. The CDR3 consists of 13 residues. Looked up from germline, CDR1 is LGHNA and CDR2 is YSLEER. Here the CDR3 reads CASSSVRGDTQYF. CDR3 DNA: TGCGCCAGCAGCTCTGTGCGGGGAGATACGCAGTATTTT.

This clonotype was found once. This chain links TRBV20-1 with TRBJ1-5, with TRBD1 matching over 9 bases. After removal of 5 bases from V and 5 bases from J, the junction contained 10 bases not matched to a gene. The CDR3 contains 15 residues. In germline, CDR1 is DFQATT, CDR2 SNEGSKA (reference sequence). The CDR3 loop is CSARTGGGRDQPQHF. CDR3 in DNA: TGCAGTGCTCGCACAGGGGGCGGTCGGGATCAGCCCCAGCATTTT.

This clonotype was seen a handful of times. The V call is TRBV6-1, the J call TRBJ1-3; no definite D call. Germline V gene data show CDR1 as MNHNS and CDR2 as SASEGT. This CDR3 contains 17 residues. V lost 4 bases, J lost 0 bases, and 16 bases lay in between. CDR3 sequence (DNA): TGTGCCAGCAGTGCGTCTATTCAGACACTCTCTGGAAACACCATATATTTT. As protein: CASSASIQTLSGNTIYF.

In its sample, this clonotype was seen once. V and J are TRBV19 and TRBJ2-3; TRBD1 matches at 10 bases. The germline gives CDR1 LNHDA, CDR2 SQIVND (reference sequence). V trimming: 9 bases; J trimming: 7 bases; junction bases outside the gene matches: 13. The CDR3 runs 15 residues. The CDR3 here is CASSVPGTGVHTQYF. The DNA for the CDR3 is TGTGCCAGCAGCGTACCCGGGACAGGGGTACATACGCAGTATTTT.

The sample holds a few counts of this clonotype. The chain carries TRBV5-1 and TRBJ2-5; unclear D gene. The CDR3 is 15 residues long. Germline CDR1 reads SGHRS; CDR2 reads YFSETQ. Trimming cost V 0 bases and J 1 base, with 10 bases left between them. CDR3 sequence: CASSLDPDSQETQYF. CDR3 bases: TGCGCCAGCAGCTTGGACCCAGACTCCCAAGAGACCCAGTACTTC.

This clonotype was counted at least ten times. This chain uses TRBV7-2 with TRBJ2-7; perhaps TRBD1 as D (6 bases). Germline CDR1 and CDR2: SGHTA and FQGNSA. V lost 0 bases and J lost 4, with 10 bases in between. There are 14 residues in the CDR3. CDR3 sequence reads: CASSLAAGVYEQYF. The CDR3 DNA sequence: TGTGCCAGCAGCTTAGCTGCAGGGGTATACGAGCAGTACTTC. Filled out from reference TRBV7-2 and TRBJ2-7, the complete variable domain reads GAGVSQSPSNKVTEKGKDVELRCDPISGHTALYWYRQSLGQGLEFLIYFQGNSAPDKSGLPSDRFSAERTGGSVSTLTIQRTQQEDSAVYLCASSLAAGVYEQYFGPGTRLTVT.

This clonotype was picked up a small number of times. Sequence at one end of the junction differs from germline and may be a read error. J is TRBJ1-1 and V is TRBV7-9, with 7 bases lining up with TRBD1. Germline lookup yields CDR1 SEHNR and CDR2 FQNEAQ (reference sequence). The CDR3 sequence is 13 residues long. The CDR3 here is CASSLTGATEALF. CDR3 nucleotides: TGTGCCAGCAGTCTAACAGGGGCCACTGAAGCTCTCTTT.

With regard to this clonotype: A read error is likely, as this CDR3 ends without the conserved phenylalanine or tryptophan. The rearrangement links TRBV7-6 to TRBJ2-7; D is possibly TRBD1 or TRBD2 (5 bases each). V dropped 4 bases and J dropped 4 bases, with 14 bases sitting between them. This CDR3 comprises 14 residues. Germline V gene data show CDR1 as SGHVS and CDR2 as FNYEAQ. CDR3 DNA sequence: TGTGCCAGCAGCTCCTCGGGACCGCCTTACGAGCAGTACCTC. Translation: CASSSSGPPYEQYL.

In this sample, this clonotype turned up many times. The rearrangement uses TRBV2 and TRBJ2-7; tentative D call: TRBD1 (6 bases). The germline CDR1 and CDR2 sequences are SNHLY and FYNNEI. V lost 1 base to trimming and J lost 4 bases, with 8 bases between them. The CDR3 is made up of 13 amino acids. The CDR3 DNA sequence: TGTGCCAGCAGTGAAGGGACAGTATACGAGCAGTACTTC. It is translated as CASSEGTVYEQYF.

This clonotype was recorded at least ten times. The V gene is TRBV4-1, the J gene TRBJ1-2; the D is unclear. With 0 bases removed from V and 7 bases from J, the gap between germline ends came to 18 bases. Per the germline V gene, CDR1 is MGHRA and CDR2 is YSYEKL. There are 16 residues in the CDR3. The CDR3 reads CASSQESSTPRGGYTF. CDR3 bases: TGCGCCAGCAGCCAAGAAAGTTCAACCCCCCGGGGTGGCTACACCTTC.

There are many counts of this clonotype. The chain is built from TRBV7-3 and TRBJ2-5, with a weak D call TRBD2 (6 bases). V was trimmed by 5 bases and J by 4 bases, leaving 17 bases between them. There are 15 residues in the CDR3. CDR1 and CDR2 from the germline V gene are SGHTA and FQGTGA. The CDR3 DNA is TGTGCCAGCAGCGTTAGGGGAGGAGCGGGAGAGACCCAGTACTTC. Protein product: CASSVRGGAGETQYF.

Points on this clonotype: A much larger clone lies a single base off, so this may be a read error. The V and J genes are TRBV19 and TRBJ2-2; D may be TRBD2 (5 bases). The CDR3 totals 13 residues. CDR1 is LNHDA and CDR2 is SQIVND in the germline V gene (reference sequence). The CDR3 loop is CASSIGTSGELSF. CDR3 DNA: TGTGCCAGTAGTATTGGAACGTCCGGGGAGCTGTCTTTT.

This clonotype was detected a few times. This sequence may be a read error, since a much larger clone differs from it by one base. This chain connects TRBV10-3 to TRBJ1-5, with TRBD1 as a possible D gene (5 bases). The CDR3 runs to 13 residues. Germline V gene lookup returns CDR1 ENHRY and CDR2 SYGVKD. Trimming pared 11 bases from V and 7 bases from J, leaving 18 bases between. The CDR3 region has the DNA TGTGCCGTGTCCGGGGGAGCTGGGCAGCCCCAGCATTTT. Translating it yields CAVSGGAGQPQHF.

A few counts support this clonotype. The rearrangement uses TRBV19 and TRBJ1-5; 7 bases fit TRBD1. This CDR3 has 16 residues. V lost 7 bases to trimming and J lost 1 base; unmatched junction nucleotides: 10. CDR1 LNHDA and CDR2 SQIVND come from the germline V gene (reference sequence). The CDR3 is CASTRGGGRSNQPQHF. DNA of the CDR3: TGTGCCAGTACCAGGGGGGGGGGTCGGAGCAATCAGCCCCAGCATTTT.

This clonotype was detected many times. This chain links TRBV13 with TRBJ2-5; TRBD2 is a possible D gene (5 bases). The germline V and J ends were trimmed by 4 bases and 4 bases, with 16 bases remaining between them. Per the germline V gene, CDR1 is PRHDT and CDR2 is FYEKMQ (reference sequence). CDR3 size: 15 residues. The CDR3 DNA reads as TGTGCCAGCAGCTGGACTGGTTCGGGTCTAGAGACCCAGTACTTC. Its translation: CASSWTGSGLETQYF.

As regards this clonotype: A much larger clone sits a single nucleotide away, making a read error possible. This chain connects TRBV2 to TRBJ2-1; 7 nucleotides line up with TRBD1. CDR1 SNHLY and CDR2 FYNNEI come from the germline V gene. The ends lost 6 bases at V and 10 bases at J; junction bases unmatched: 9. The CDR3 spans 13 residues. The CDR3 DNA reads TGTGCCAGCAGCCAAGGACAGGTTTACGAGCAGTTCTTC. It codes for CASSQGQVYEQFF.

This clonotype was seen a single time. The V call is TRBV20-1, the J call TRBJ1-3, with 7 bases matching TRBD1. Germline V lookup: CDR1 DFQATT, CDR2 SNEGSKA (reference sequence). The length of the CDR3 is 15 residues. J lost 2 bases, V lost 0 bases, and 4 bases had no gene match. CDR3 sequence: CSARDITGAGNTIYF. CDR3 bases: TGCAGTGCTAGAGATATTACAGGGGCTGGAAACACCATATATTTT.

The chain has TRBV7-9 and TRBJ1-2, with 7 nucleotides matching TRBD1. Looked up from germline, CDR1 is SEHNR and CDR2 is FQNEAQ (reference sequence). This CDR3 comprises 14 residues. The V gene end was trimmed by 4 bases and the J gene end by 5 bases; junction bases not matched to a gene: 7. The CDR3 sequence: CASSSFDRVYGYTF. The DNA of the CDR3 is TGTGCCAGCAGCTCCTTCGACAGGGTATATGGCTACACCTTC.

The chain has TRBV19 and TRBJ2-3; 8 bases agree with TRBD2. Germline values: CDR1 LNHDA, CDR2 SQIVND (reference sequence). The ends lost 6 bases at V and 6 bases at J; junction bases unmatched: 14. The length of the CDR3 is 16 residues. CDR3 DNA: TGTGCCAGTAGACAACGGTTGGCGGGGGGTAGGGATACGCAGTATTTT. It codes for CASRQRLAGGRDTQYF.

A few counts support this clonotype. The chain links TRBV10-3 to TRBJ1-4; TRBD1 aligns across 7 bases. Germline loops: CDR1 ENHRY, CDR2 SYGVKD. Trimming at V came to 10 bases and at J to 0 bases, leaving 8 bases not matched to a gene. The CDR3 loop spans 15 amino acids. The CDR3 reads CASGGTEATNEKLFF. DNA for the CDR3: TGTGCCAGCGGGGGGACAGAGGCAACTAATGAAAAACTGTTTTTT.

V is TRBV6-5 and J is TRBJ2-3, with a possible D match to TRBD2 (6 bases). The CDR3 is 14 amino acids. CDR1 and CDR2 from the germline V gene are MNHEY and SVGAGI. Deletions cut 4 bases from V and 1 base from J, with 9 bases between. CDR3 protein: CASSSLAGTDTQYF. CDR3 in DNA: TGTGCCAGCAGTTCTTTAGCGGGCACAGATACGCAGTATTTT.